One sample yielded the 28 T cell receptor beta chains listed below, sequenced in a study of blood T cell repertoires in COVID-19. The method was immunoSEQ multiplex PCR; TCRdb's version includes in-frame clones alone and lacks a portion of them. The repertoire consists of fewer than 150,000 clones, with approximately 85% occurring once and the leading ten covering 4.3%. Specimen: peripheral blood. These receptors were collected from a human donor in a cohort sampled during active COVID-19.

The CDR3 is CASSLSLTGTGAFF. CDR3 nucleotides: TGTGCCAGCAGCCTCTCTCTTACCGGGACAGGGGCTTTCTTT. This rearrangement joins TRBV6-2 or TRBV6-3 to TRBJ1-1; 9 nucleotides agree with TRBD1. The J segment lost 11 bases and the V segment lost 6 bases, leaving 13 bases of the junction unmatched. CDR1 is MNHEY and CDR2 is SVGEGT in the germline V gene. CDR3 size: 14 residues.

The chain is built from TRBV5-6 and TRBJ1-3, with a tentative D call TRBD1 (6 bases). Trimming took off 5 bases at V and 2 bases at J, with 14 bases between the two ends. The CDR3 covers 15 residues. CDR1 and CDR2 (germline): SGHDT, YYEEEE. CDR3 region: CASRSQGSTGNTIYF. As DNA, the CDR3 is TGTGCCAGCAGATCACAGGGTAGTACTGGAAACACCATATATTTT.

The chain combines TRBV7-2 with TRBJ1-5; D unclear. The CDR3 consists of 15 residues. In germline, CDR1 is SGHTA, CDR2 FQGNSA. The V and J ends lost 1 base and 7 bases respectively, with 14 bases between them. The CDR3 region is CASSLGGGKGQPQHF. CDR3 sequence (DNA): TGTGCCAGCAGCTTAGGGGGAGGCAAAGGCCAGCCCCAGCATTTT.

This rearrangement joins TRBV5-8 to TRBJ2-1, with D maybe TRBD1 (5 bases). This CDR3 contains 15 residues. Between the trimmed V and J ends, which lost 4 bases and 6 bases, there was a span of 17 bases. Looked up from germline, CDR1 is SGHTS and CDR2 is YDEGEE. The chain's CDR3 is CASSLGYIRGNEQFF. The DNA of the CDR3 is TGTGCCAGCAGCCTAGGATATATAAGGGGCAATGAGCAGTTCTTC.

The chain is built from TRBV7-9 and TRBJ1-3; D is unclear. Germline V gene data show CDR1 as SEHNR and CDR2 as FQNEAQ (reference sequence). The CDR3 has 11 amino acids. The V end lost 5 bases, the J end lost 7 bases, and 6 bases lay between the germline ends. The CDR3 here is CASSPSNTIYF. CDR3 nucleotides: TGTGCCAGCAGCCCCTCCAACACCATATATTTT.

The chain has TRBV5-4 and TRBJ2-6; D is unresolved. V was shortened by 1 base and J by 0 bases, with 8 bases between the two germline ends. The CDR3 consists of 16 residues. Germline CDR1 and CDR2: SGHNT and YYREEE (reference sequence). This chain's CDR3 is CASSLTASSGANVLTF. CDR3 bases: TGTGCCAGCAGCTTGACAGCAAGCTCTGGGGCCAACGTCCTGACTTTC.

The chain uses TRBV29-1 and TRBJ1-1; 7 nucleotides agree with TRBD1. Trimming at V came to 3 bases and at J to 3 bases, leaving 7 bases not matched to a gene. The CDR3 totals 14 residues. CDR1 SQVTM and CDR2 ANQGSEA come from the germline V gene. The CDR3 bases are TGCAGCGTTGAGAATCAGGGGGAGGACACTGAAGCTTTCTTT. It specifies CSVENQGEDTEAFF.

The genes are TRBV15 and TRBJ1-5; D gene unclear. Germline V gene lookup returns CDR1 LNHNV and CDR2 YYDKDF (reference sequence). Between the trimmed V and J ends, which lost 9 bases and 2 bases, there was a span of 8 bases. The CDR3 covers 12 residues. The CDR3 DNA sequence: TGTGCCACGTCTTATGGCAATCAGCCCCAGCATTTT. Protein: CATSYGNQPQHF.

This clone occurred a few times. The chain links TRBV5-6 to TRBJ2-3, with 8 nucleotides matching TRBD2. This CDR3 has 16 residues. Trimming at V came to 1 base and at J to 2 bases, leaving 6 bases not matched to a gene. Germline lookup yields CDR1 SGHDT and CDR2 YYEEEE. CDR3 nucleotide sequence: TGTGCCAGCAGCTTGTACAGCGGGGGCTACACAGATACGCAGTATTTT. The encoded protein is CASSLYSGGYTDTQYF.

The chain uses TRBV10-2 and TRBJ1-1, with D possibly being TRBD1 (5 bases). V was clipped by 4 bases and J by 0 bases, with 21 bases between them. There are 18 residues in the CDR3. Germline CDR1 WSHSY, CDR2 SAAADI. The CDR3 DNA reads as TGCGCCAGCAGTGGGCCGGGGGACCTTTCGCCGATGAACACTGAAGCTTTCTTT. Translating it yields CASSGPGDLSPMNTEAFF.

The rearrangement links TRBV2 to TRBJ1-2; 8 bases agree with TRBD1. This CDR3 has 14 amino acids. Per the germline V gene, CDR1 is SNHLY and CDR2 is FYNNEI. The trim removed 9 bases at V and 5 bases at J, leaving 11 bases unmatched. The CDR3 loop reads CARRGGTGGYGYTF. CDR3 nucleotides: TGTGCCAGAAGGGGTGGTACAGGGGGGTATGGCTACACCTTC.

The genes are TRBV12-3 or TRBV12-4 and TRBJ2-3, with D tentatively TRBD1 (6 bases). The CDR3 sequence is 13 residues long. V lost 5 bases to trimming and J lost 4 bases, with 10 bases between them. CDR3 nucleotides: TGTGCCAGCAGTGTCCCAGGGGCAGATACGCAGTATTTT. Translating gives CASSVPGADTQYF.

The chain combines TRBV18 with TRBJ1-5; possibly TRBD1 for D (6 bases). V was trimmed by 3 bases and J by 5 bases, leaving 8 bases between them. CDR1 is KGHSH and CDR2 is LQKENI in the germline V gene. The CDR3 is 13 residues long. The CDR3 here is CASSPDRYQPQHF. The CDR3 DNA follows: TGTGCCAGCTCACCGGACAGATATCAGCCCCAGCATTTT.

V gene TRBV5-4 combines with J gene TRBJ2-2; no clear D. This CDR3 comprises 13 residues. Germline lookup yields CDR1 SGHNT and CDR2 YYREEE (reference sequence). Trimming stripped 2 bases from V and 3 bases from J, with 5 bases between. DNA for the CDR3: TGTGCCAGCAGCTTCCTGTACACCGGGGAGCTGTTTTTT. It encodes CASSFLYTGELFF. Based on the CDR3 plus reference TRBV5-4 and TRBJ2-2, the full variable domain is ETGVTQSPTHLIKTRGQQVTLRCSSQSGHNTVSWYQQALGQGPQFIFQYYREEENGRGNFPPRFSGLQFPNYSSELNVNALELDDSALYLCASSFLYTGELFFGEGSRLTVL.

In its sample, this clone was seen once. The chain combines TRBV5-1 with TRBJ2-3, with 10 positions matching TRBD1. V lost 6 bases and J lost 4; bases outside the gene matches: 2. Germline loops: CDR1 SGHRS, CDR2 YFSETQ. CDR3 length: 13 residues. The CDR3 region is CASTGQGADTQYF. The CDR3 DNA is TGCGCCAGCACCGGACAGGGGGCAGATACGCAGTATTTT.

This rearrangement joins TRBV10-3 to TRBJ2-2, with TRBD2 as a possible D gene (7 bases). This CDR3 is 16 amino acids long. The V end was cut by 0 bases, the J end by 6 bases, with 14 bases between. Germline values: CDR1 ENHRY, CDR2 SYGVKD. The CDR3 nucleotides read TGTGCCATCAGTGAGTCGGGAGGGGGGCTCCCCGGGGAGCTGTTTTTT. It codes for CAISESGGGLPGELFF.

The chain couples TRBV2 to TRBJ2-1; 8 nucleotides match TRBD2. V gave up 6 bases and J gave up 7 bases; unmatched junction bases: 8. Germline V lookup: CDR1 SNHLY, CDR2 FYNNEI. This CDR3 region has 14 residues. Here the CDR3 DNA reads TGTGCCAGCAGCCCTAGCGGGCTCTATAATGAGCAGTTCTTC. Protein sequence: CASSPSGLYNEQFF.

This chain uses TRBV7-2 with TRBJ2-7, with 8 bases matching TRBD1. The germline V gene has CDR1 SGHTA and CDR2 FQGNSA. The trim removed 5 bases at V and 6 bases at J, leaving 12 bases unmatched. The CDR3 has 15 residues. CDR3 amino acids: CASSLLPGTGVEQYF. The CDR3 coding sequence is TGTGCCAGCAGCCTTTTACCCGGGACAGGAGTCGAGCAGTACTTC. Together with reference TRBV7-2 and TRBJ2-7, the CDR3 gives the full variable domain: GAGVSQSPSNKVTEKGKDVELRCDPISGHTALYWYRQSLGQGLEFLIYFQGNSAPDKSGLPSDRFSAERTGGSVSTLTIQRTQQEDSAVYLCASSLLPGTGVEQYFGPGTRLTVT.

The chain is built from TRBV18 and TRBJ2-5; maybe TRBD1 (6 bases). CDR3 size: 12 residues. V lost 6 bases and J 5 bases, leaving 10 bases between the germline ends. Germline V gene lookup returns CDR1 KGHSH and CDR2 LQKENI. The CDR3 region is CASSNTGETQYF. The CDR3 nucleotides are TGTGCCAGCTCGAATACAGGGGAGACCCAGTACTTC.

This clone occurred once. The chain employs TRBV30 and TRBJ1-2; D may be TRBD1 (6 bases). The CDR3 covers 12 residues. Trimming took 5 bases from V and 8 from J, leaving 15 bases between them. Germline lookup yields CDR1 GTSNPN and CDR2 SVGIG (reference sequence). Written as DNA, the CDR3 is TGTGCCTGGGAGGGGGGGGCTAAAGGCTACACCTTC. It yields the protein CAWEGGAKGYTF.

This clone was seen more than once but under ten times. The chain couples TRBV10-3 to TRBJ1-4; TRBD1 agrees at 7 bases. After removal of 6 bases from V and 2 bases from J, the junction contained 0 bases not matched to a gene. The CDR3 runs to 13 residues. Germline CDR1 reads ENHRY; CDR2 reads SYGVKD. This CDR3 reads CAIRQGTNEKLFF. The CDR3 DNA follows: TGTGCCATCAGACAGGGGACTAATGAAAAACTGTTTTTT.

The chain recombines TRBV6-6 with TRBJ1-4; no firm D call. The V end was cut by 4 bases, the J end by 8 bases, with 14 bases between. CDR3 length: 14 amino acids. Per germline, CDR1 MNHNY and CDR2 SVGAGI (reference sequence). CDR3 nucleotide sequence: TGTGCCAGCAGTTCCCCAGCCACGGGGGAAAAACTGTTTTTT. Translation: CASSSPATGEKLFF.

This chain joins TRBV19 and TRBJ1-2; the D is unclear. The germline V gene has CDR1 LNHDA and CDR2 SQIVND (reference sequence). The CDR3 runs 14 residues. Trimming cost V 5 bases and J 3 bases, with 13 bases left between them. This chain's CDR3 is CASSVGGQDYGYTF. The CDR3, as DNA: TGTGCCAGTAGTGTAGGAGGGCAAGACTATGGCTACACCTTC.

Here the CDR3 reads CASSTGSRGPANTQYF. The CDR3, as DNA: TGTGCCAGCAGTACGGGGTCGCGGGGCCCCGCGAATACGCAGTATTTT. The chain combines TRBV6-2 or TRBV6-3 with TRBJ2-3; D is perhaps TRBD2 (6 bases). The germline gives CDR1 MNHEY, CDR2 SVGEGT. Trimming took 5 bases from V and 7 from J, leaving 22 bases between them. The CDR3 is 16 residues long.

The gene calls are TRBV9 and TRBJ2-5; 13 positions agree with TRBD2. V lost 2 bases to trimming and J lost 5 bases; unmatched junction nucleotides: 9. Per germline, CDR1 SGDLS and CDR2 YYNGEE. This CDR3 comprises 17 residues. The CDR3, as DNA: TGTGCCAGCAGCGTCTCACCGGGACTAGCGGGAATTGAGACCCAGTACTTC. Protein: CASSVSPGLAGIETQYF.

The chain joins TRBV6-5 to TRBJ2-1; 8 bases align to TRBD2. Losses at the gene ends were 0 bases for V and 6 bases for J; bases not matched to a gene: 7. The CDR3 has 16 amino acids. CDR1 is MNHEY and CDR2 is SVGAGI in the germline V gene. CDR3 DNA: TGTGCCAGCAGTTACTCTGGCGGGGGGCCAGGCAATGAGCAGTTCTTC. This gives the protein CASSYSGGGPGNEQFF.

V and J are TRBV7-2 and TRBJ1-2, with 7 bases fitting TRBD1. Per germline, CDR1 SGHTA and CDR2 FQGNSA. Trimming at V came to 2 bases and at J to 4 bases, leaving 10 bases not matched to a gene. CDR3 length: 16 amino acids. The DNA for the CDR3 is TGTGCCAGCAGCTTAACTTTGGCAGGGGGGAGCTATGGCTACACCTTC. Encoded protein: CASSLTLAGGSYGYTF.

This clone was seen only once. The chain recombines TRBV27 with TRBJ2-7, with 8 positions matching TRBD1. The CDR3 has 15 residues. After removal of 3 bases from V and 0 bases from J, the junction contained 4 bases not matched to a gene. The germline V gene encodes CDR1 MNHEY and CDR2 SMNVEV (reference sequence). CDR3 in DNA: TGTGCCAGCAGTTTTGGACAGGGAATCTCCTACGAGCAGTACTTC. Its protein product is CASSFGQGISYEQYF.